This T cell receptor (beta chain) was retrieved from a study of blood T cell repertoires in COVID-19. In the study overall: Nucleic acid was either cDNA or gDNA, and it came from T cells, B-cell-depleted T cells, or PBMCs.

Categorization into cohorts depended on clinical history that participants reported. The recovered donors of Cohort 3 showed two negative PCRs, clearance, or symptom resolution. In the authors' workflow: The authors estimated nucleated cell counts from reference gene primer amplification. Assay: immunoSEQ multiplex PCR; the TCRdb copy retains only in-frame clones and omits some. The DNA was the basis for D and trimming; V, J and clone size are from that table. Here the sample spans about 480,000 clones, approximately 88% being singletons. Per germline, CDR1 LGHNA and CDR2 YSLEER. Trimming took 3 bases from V and 5 from J, leaving 18 bases between them. The CDR3 is 16 residues long.

The receptor was derived from a woman in her thirties or forties who had recovered from COVID-19. The V gene is TRBV4-3, the J gene TRBJ2-3; the D gene is possibly TRBD1 (6 bases). Sequencing used PBMCs or T cells enriched from blood (not recorded which). The CDR3 is CASSQRTVKKVDTQYF. CDR3 coding DNA: TGCGCCAGCAGCCAGCGGACAGTTAAGAAGGTAGATACGCAGTATTTT.